This TCR beta chain was profiled in a study of blood T cells in healthy people across ages. Study findings and constraints: Naive T cell percentage showed a strong correlation with TCR beta diversity.

Germline lookup yields CDR1 SQVTM and CDR2 ANQGSEA. The CDR3 sequence is 12 residues long. Worth noting for this clonotype: No antigen is known for it.

Alongside a J-beta primer mix, a sample-barcoded 5' primer served in a second PCR lasting roughly 6 to 11 cycles. A 12-random-nucleotide template-switch adaptor tagged each cDNA molecule. TCRdb re-analysed the 5' RACE reads in MiXCR, keeping a single row per CDR3 protein. The sample carries 800,000 to 950,000 distinct CDR3 sequences, around 34% recorded once. This receptor was taken from a man between 18 and 35 years old in good health. The chain has TRBV29-1 and TRBJ2-5; D may be TRBD2 (6 bases). The DNA end favors TRBJ2-7, so the J call may be wrong. Sequenced: blood. CDR3 bases: TGCAGCTACGAGGGACTCTCCTACGAGCAGTACTTC. Its protein product is CSYEGLSYEQYF.